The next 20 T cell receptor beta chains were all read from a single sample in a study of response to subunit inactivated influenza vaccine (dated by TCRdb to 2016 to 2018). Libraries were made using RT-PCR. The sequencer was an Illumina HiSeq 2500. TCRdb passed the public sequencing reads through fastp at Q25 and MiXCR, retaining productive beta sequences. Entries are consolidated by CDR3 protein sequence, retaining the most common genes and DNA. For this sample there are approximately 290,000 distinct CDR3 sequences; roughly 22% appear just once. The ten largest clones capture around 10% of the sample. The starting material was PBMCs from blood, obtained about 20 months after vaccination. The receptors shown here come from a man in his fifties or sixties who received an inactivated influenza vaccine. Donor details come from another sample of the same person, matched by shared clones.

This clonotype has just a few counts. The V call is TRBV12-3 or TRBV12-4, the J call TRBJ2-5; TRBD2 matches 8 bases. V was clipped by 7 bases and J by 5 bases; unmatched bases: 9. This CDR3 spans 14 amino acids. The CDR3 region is CASKTPRGGETQYF. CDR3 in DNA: TGTGCCAGCAAGACCCCTCGGGGGGGGGAGACCCAGTACTTC.

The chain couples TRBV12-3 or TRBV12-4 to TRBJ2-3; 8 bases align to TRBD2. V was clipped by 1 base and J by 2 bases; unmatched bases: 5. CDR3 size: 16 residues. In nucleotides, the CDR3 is TGTGCCAGCAGTTTAGGCGGGAGGATGAACACAGATACGCAGTATTTT. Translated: CASSLGGRMNTDTQYF.

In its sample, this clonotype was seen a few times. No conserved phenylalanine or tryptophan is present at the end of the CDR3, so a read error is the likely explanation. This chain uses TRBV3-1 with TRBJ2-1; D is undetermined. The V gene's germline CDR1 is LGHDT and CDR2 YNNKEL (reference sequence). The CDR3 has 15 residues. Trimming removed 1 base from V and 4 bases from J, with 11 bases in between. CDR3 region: CASSQAQDPYNEQFI. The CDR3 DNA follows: TGTGCCAGCAGCCAAGCTCAGGACCCATACAATGAGCAGTTCATC.

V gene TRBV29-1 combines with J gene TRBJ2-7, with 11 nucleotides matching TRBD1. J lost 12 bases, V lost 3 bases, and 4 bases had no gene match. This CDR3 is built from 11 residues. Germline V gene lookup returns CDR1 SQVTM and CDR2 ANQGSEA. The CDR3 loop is CSVDGTGGSYF. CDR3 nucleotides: TGCAGCGTTGATGGGACAGGGGGATCGTACTTC.

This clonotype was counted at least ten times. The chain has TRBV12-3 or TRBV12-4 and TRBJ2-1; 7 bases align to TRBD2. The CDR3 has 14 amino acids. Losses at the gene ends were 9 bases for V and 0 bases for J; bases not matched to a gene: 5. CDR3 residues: CASGGVSSYNEQFF. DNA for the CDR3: TGTGCCAGTGGGGGGGTAAGCTCCTACAATGAGCAGTTCTTC.

CDR3: CASSLRGINEKLFF. CDR3 DNA sequence: TGTGCCAGCAGCCTCCGGGGAATTAATGAAAAACTGTTTTTT. The rearrangement joins TRBV9 to TRBJ1-4; the D is unclear. Germline-derived CDR1 and CDR2 are SGDLS and YYNGEE. V was shortened by 4 bases and J by 4 bases, with 11 bases between the two germline ends. The CDR3 is made up of 14 amino acids.

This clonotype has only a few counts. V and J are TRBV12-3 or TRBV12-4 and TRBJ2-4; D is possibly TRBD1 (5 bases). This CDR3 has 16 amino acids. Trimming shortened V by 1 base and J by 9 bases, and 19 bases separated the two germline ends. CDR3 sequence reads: CASSLGRRAGQGIQYF. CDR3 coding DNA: TGTGCCAGCAGTTTAGGTCGCCGGGCAGGTCAGGGCATTCAGTACTTC.

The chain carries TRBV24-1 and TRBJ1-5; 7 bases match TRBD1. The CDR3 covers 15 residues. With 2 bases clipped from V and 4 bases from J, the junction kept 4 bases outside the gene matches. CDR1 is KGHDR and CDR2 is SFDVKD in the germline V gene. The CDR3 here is CATSDSGGANQPQHF. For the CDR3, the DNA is TGTGCCACCAGTGATTCAGGGGGGGCGAATCAGCCCCAGCATTTT.

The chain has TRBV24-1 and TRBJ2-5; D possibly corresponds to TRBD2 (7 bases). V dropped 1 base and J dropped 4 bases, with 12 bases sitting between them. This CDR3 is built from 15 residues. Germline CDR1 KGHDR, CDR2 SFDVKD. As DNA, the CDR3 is TGTGCCACCAGTGATTTTCGGGGGGCCTCAGAGACCCAGTACTTC. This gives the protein CATSDFRGASETQYF.

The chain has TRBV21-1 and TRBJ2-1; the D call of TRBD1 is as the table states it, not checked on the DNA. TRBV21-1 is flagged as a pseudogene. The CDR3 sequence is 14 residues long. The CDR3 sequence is CASSKGGRGDEQFF. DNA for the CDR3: TGTGCCAGCAGCAAAGGGGGTAGGGGGGATGAGCAGTTCTTC.

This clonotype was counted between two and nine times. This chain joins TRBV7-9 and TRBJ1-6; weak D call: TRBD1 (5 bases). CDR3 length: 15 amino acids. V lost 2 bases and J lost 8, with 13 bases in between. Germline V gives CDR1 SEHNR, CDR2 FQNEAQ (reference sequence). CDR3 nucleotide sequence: TGTGCCAGCAGCTTACGGGGGTCGGGGGATTCACCCCTCCACTTT. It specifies CASSLRGSGDSPLHF.

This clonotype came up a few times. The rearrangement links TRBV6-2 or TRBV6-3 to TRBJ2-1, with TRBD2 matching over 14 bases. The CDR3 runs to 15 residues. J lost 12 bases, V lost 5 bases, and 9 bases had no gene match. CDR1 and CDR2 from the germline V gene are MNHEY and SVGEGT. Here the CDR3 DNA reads TGTGCCAGCAGTGATAGACTAGCGGGAGGGCCTTGGCAGTTCTTC. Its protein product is CASSDRLAGGPWQFF.

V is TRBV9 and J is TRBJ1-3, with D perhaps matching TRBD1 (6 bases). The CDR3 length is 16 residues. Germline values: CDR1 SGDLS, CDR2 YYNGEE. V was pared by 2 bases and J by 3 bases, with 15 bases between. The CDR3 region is CASSVGSGAVGNTIYF. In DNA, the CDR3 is TGTGCCAGCAGCGTGGGTTCAGGGGCGGTTGGAAACACCATATATTTT.

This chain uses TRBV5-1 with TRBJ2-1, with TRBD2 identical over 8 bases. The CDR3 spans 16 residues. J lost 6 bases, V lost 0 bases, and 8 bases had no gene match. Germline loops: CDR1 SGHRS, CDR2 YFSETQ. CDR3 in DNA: TGCGCCAGCAGCTTGGCTTTAGCGGGGATAGGCAATGAGCAGTTCTTC. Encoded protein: CASSLALAGIGNEQFF.

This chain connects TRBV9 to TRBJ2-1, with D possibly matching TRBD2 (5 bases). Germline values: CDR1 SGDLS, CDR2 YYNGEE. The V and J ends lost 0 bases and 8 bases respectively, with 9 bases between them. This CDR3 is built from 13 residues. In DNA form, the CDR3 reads TGTGCCAGCAGCGTAGGGCCTAGCCATGAGCAGTTCTTC. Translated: CASSVGPSHEQFF.

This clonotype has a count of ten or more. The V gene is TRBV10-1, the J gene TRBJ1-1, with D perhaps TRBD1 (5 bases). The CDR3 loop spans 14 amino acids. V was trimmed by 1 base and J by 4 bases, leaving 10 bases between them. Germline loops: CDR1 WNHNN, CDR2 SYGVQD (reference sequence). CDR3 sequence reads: CASSEYGGSTEAFF. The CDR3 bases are TGCGCCAGCAGTGAGTACGGGGGGAGCACTGAAGCTTTCTTT.

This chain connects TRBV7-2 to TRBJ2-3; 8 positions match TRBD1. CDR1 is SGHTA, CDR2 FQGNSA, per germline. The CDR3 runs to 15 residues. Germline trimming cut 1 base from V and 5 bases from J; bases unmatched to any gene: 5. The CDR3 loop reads CASSLVRGPGDTQYF. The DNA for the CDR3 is TGTGCCAGCAGCTTAGTCAGGGGGCCCGGAGATACGCAGTATTTT.

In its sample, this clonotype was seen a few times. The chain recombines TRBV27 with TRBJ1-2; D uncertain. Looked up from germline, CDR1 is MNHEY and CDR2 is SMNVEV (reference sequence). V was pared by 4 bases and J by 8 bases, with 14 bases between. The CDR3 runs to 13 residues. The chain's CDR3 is CASSYSTRSGYTF. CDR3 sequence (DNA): TGTGCCAGCAGTTATTCGACAAGATCCGGCTACACCTTC.

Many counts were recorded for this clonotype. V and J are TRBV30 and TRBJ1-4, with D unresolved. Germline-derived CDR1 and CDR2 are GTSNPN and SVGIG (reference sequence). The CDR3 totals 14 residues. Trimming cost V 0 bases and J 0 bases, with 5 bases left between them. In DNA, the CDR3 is TGTGCCTGGAGTGTAGCGTCAACTAATGAAAAACTGTTTTTT. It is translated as CAWSVASTNEKLFF.

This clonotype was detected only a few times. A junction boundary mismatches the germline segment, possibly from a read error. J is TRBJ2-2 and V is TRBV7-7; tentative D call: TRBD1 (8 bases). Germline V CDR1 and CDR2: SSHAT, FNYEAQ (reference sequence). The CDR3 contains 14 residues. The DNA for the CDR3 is TGTGCTAGCAGCAGCGGGACAGGAGGCGGGGAGCTGTTTTTT. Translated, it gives CASSSGTGGGELFF.